This section outlines one TCR beta chain sequence together with its context. Its antigen is as yet unknown. Generated by immunoSEQ multiplex PCR, the TCRdb table keeps only in-frame clones and is missing some. The sample lists about 60,000 clones, 84% occurring once. This entry is derived from a study of a mutant IDH1 vaccine in newly diagnosed glioma. Study context: Earlier care involved radiotherapy, temozolomide, or both, and the majority received both.

The CDR3 is made up of 19 amino acids. V gave up 5 bases and J gave up 2 bases; unmatched junction bases: 16. Germline V CDR1 and CDR2: SGHTA, FQGNSA. Regarding time point: week 23, last vaccination. Every vaccination contained 300 ug of the mutant IDH1 20-mer peptide and was paired with topical imiquimod. The V call is TRBV7-2, the J call TRBJ2-5, with TRBD2 matching over 11 bases. The source material was PBMCs, sampled from a glioma patient whose treatment included an IDH1 peptide vaccine. The receptor comes from a man aged 18 to 29 with glioma. The CDR3 nucleotides read TGTGCCAGCAGCCTGAGACTAGCGGGAATCCCCTCCTTACAAGAGACCCAGTACTTC. It translates to CASSLRLAGIPSLQETQYF.